Listed below are T cell receptor beta chains from one sample, sequenced in a study of shared clonotypes between healthy human individuals. Repertoires were generated with immunoSEQ multiplex PCR, while TCRdb's copy carries only in-frame clones and drops some. The data show 2 million to 2.5 million clones, with approximately 95% seen just once and about 0.13% held by the top ten. The specimen was naive CD4+ T cells sorted from blood. These receptors were collected from a man aged 18 to 29 in good health. CDR3s include the opening cysteine and the closing phenylalanine or tryptophan. A D gene is named only where the DNA matches it firmly. The listing skips clone size in some rows; elsewhere it reads once, few, many or a size class.

>NA|TRBV7-2|NA|TRBJ1-3
TGTGCCAGCAGCCCCTACCTCGCGCACTCTGGAAACACCATATATTTT
CASSPYLAHSGNTIYF
>TRBD1|TRBV4-1|NA|TRBJ2-7
TGCGCCAGCAGCCATCAGGACAGGGGCCAAAAGCAGTACTTC
CASSHQDRGQKQYF
>NA|TRBV6-5|NA|TRBJ2-3
TGTGCCAGCACAGAGGCAGGGGCAGATACGCAGTATTTT
CASTEAGADTQYF
>NA|TRBV7-2|NA|TRBJ1-1
TGTGCCAGCAGCTTAGGGAGAAACACTGAAGCTTTCTTT
CASSLGRNTEAFF
>NA|TRBV5-1|NA|TRBJ2-2
TGCGCCAGCAGCTTGGACGGGGGGAACACCGGGGAGCTGTTTTTT
CASSLDGGNTGELFF
>TRBD1|TRBV7-8|NA|TRBJ2-7
TGTGCCAGCAGTCCCCAACCGGGACAGGGATCCTACGAGCAGTACTTC
CASSPQPGQGSYEQYF
>TRBD1|TRBV6-5|NA|TRBJ1-2
TGTGCCAGCAGTTACTCACGGACAGGACAAACTGGCTACACCTTC
CASSYSRTGQTGYTF
>TRBD2|TRBV14|NA|TRBJ2-7
TGTGCCAGCAGCCCACGGACTAGGGGCTACGAGCAGTACTTC
CASSPRTRGYEQYF
>NA|TRBV21-1|NA|TRBJ2-3
TGTGCCAGCAGCACTCGGACAGGGGCTAGCACAGATACGCAGTATTTT
CASSTRTGASTDTQYF
>TRBD1|TRBV7-6|NA|TRBJ2-5
TGTGCCAGCAGCCCCCTTCGGCCGGACAGGGACCAAGAGACCCAGTACTTC
CASSPLRPDRDQETQYF
>TRBD1|TRBV4-1|NA|TRBJ1-5
TGCGCCAGCAGCCCGACGGACAGGGGGAATCGTCAGCCCCAGCATTTT
CASSPTDRGNRQPQHF
>TRBD2|TRBV7-2|once|TRBJ2-5
TGTGCCAGCGGTCTGTGGCGGGAGGGCCGGAAGACCCAGTACTTC
CASGLWREGRKTQYF
>NA|TRBV10-2|NA|TRBJ2-3
TGCGCCAGCACCAGAGTAGGGGGGGGGAACACAGATACGCAGTATTTT
CASTRVGGGNTDTQYF
>TRBD1|TRBV2|NA|TRBJ2-5
TGTGCCAGCAGGATGAGTCAGGGGGTCGGAGAGACCCAGTACTTC
CASRMSQGVGETQYF
>NA|TRBV7-9|NA|TRBJ1-5
TGTGCCAGCAGCCCGGGCCCTAGCAATCAGCCCCAGCATTTT
CASSPGPSNQPQHF
>TRBD1|TRBV18|NA|TRBJ1-1
TGTGCCAGCTCACCGGGACAGGGGGCTGAAGCTTTCTTT
CASSPGQGAEAFF
>NA|TRBV7-9|once|TRBJ2-2
TGTGCCAGCAGCTACTCAGGGGTTGGCGGGGAGCTGTTTTTT
CASSYSGVGGELFF
>TRBD1|TRBV7-9|once|TRBJ2-7
TGTGCCAGCAGCTTAGGACTACAATTTTCCGGGACAGGGGTCGAGCAGTACTTC
CASSLGLQFSGTGVEQYF
>NA|TRBV18|NA|TRBJ1-5
TGTGCCAGCTCCCCCGCGGCAGGGGTCAATCAGCCCCAGCATTTT
CASSPAAGVNQPQHF